The rows below give T cell receptor beta chains drawn from one sample of a study of T cell repertoires in cytomegalovirus infection. TCRdb reprocessed the reads with MiXCR, giving one entry per CDR3 protein. The profile shows about 110,000 distinct CDR3 sequences, 10% of them singletons. Their antigens are not known. Sequencing was done on a sample of PBMCs, sequenced either directly or after in vitro stimulation (not recorded which). Receptors originate from a human donor in good health (CMV status not recorded). Some clones in this sample may be carry-over from other donors' samples. The CDR3 runs from the conserved cysteine through the conserved F or W. D genes are given only for firm matches. Some rows have no size entry. The others give once, few or many, or a class for an expanded clone.

d_call: .
v_call: TRBV12-3/TRBV12-4
clone_size: few
j_call: TRBJ1-5
cdr3_nt: TGTGCCAGCAGCTCCCTCGGGGGTGTAGGCAATCAGCCCCAGCATTTT
cdr3_aa: CASSSLGGVGNQPQHF

d_call: .
v_call: TRBV7-2
clone_size: once
j_call: TRBJ1-2
cdr3_nt: TGTGCCAGCAGCCAACCCCCCCAAGGCGGCTACACCTTC
cdr3_aa: CASSQPPQGGYTF

d_call: TRBD2
v_call: TRBV6-2/TRBV6-3
clone_size: .
j_call: TRBJ2-1
cdr3_nt: TGTGCCAGCAGCCGGACTAGCGGCCCCTACAATGAGCAGTTCTTC
cdr3_aa: CASSRTSGPYNEQFF

d_call: TRBD2
v_call: TRBV6-1
clone_size: once
j_call: TRBJ2-1
cdr3_nt: TGTGCCAGCAGTCTTAACTACGGGACTAGCGCAAAATGG
cdr3_aa: CASSLNYGTSAKW

d_call: TRBD1
v_call: TRBV6-2/TRBV6-3
clone_size: .
j_call: TRBJ1-1
cdr3_nt: TGTGCCAGCAGAGGGACAGGGGGCGCGATGAACACTGAAGCTTTCTTT
cdr3_aa: CASRGTGGAMNTEAFF

d_call: .
v_call: TRBV28
clone_size: .
j_call: TRBJ2-1
cdr3_nt: TGTGCCAGCAGTTTATCGGGGCAGAATGAGCAGTTCTTC
cdr3_aa: CASSLSGQNEQFF

d_call: .
v_call: TRBV7-2
clone_size: many
j_call: TRBJ1-5
cdr3_nt: TGTGCCAGCAGTAGAGAAACAGGGAGCAATCAGCCCCAGCATTTT
cdr3_aa: CASSRETGSNQPQHF

d_call: .
v_call: TRBV7-3
clone_size: .
j_call: TRBJ1-1
cdr3_nt: TGTGCCAGCAGGAGAGGGGGTATGGACACTGAAGCTTTCTTT
cdr3_aa: CASRRGGMDTEAFF

d_call: TRBD2
v_call: TRBV4-3
clone_size: few
j_call: TRBJ2-3
cdr3_nt: TGCGCCAGCAGCCCCGGGAGGGTCCCAGATACGCAGTATTTT
cdr3_aa: CASSPGRVPDTQYF

d_call: TRBD2
v_call: TRBV7-2
clone_size: many
j_call: TRBJ2-3
cdr3_nt: TGTGCCAGCAGCTTAAAAGCATTAGCGGGGGTGAGCACAGATACGCAGTATTTT
cdr3_aa: CASSLKALAGVSTDTQYF

d_call: .
v_call: TRBV7-9
clone_size: many
j_call: TRBJ2-6
cdr3_nt: TGTGCCAGCAGCTTAGCTCGGGGTTCCCCCTCTGGGGCCAACGTCCTGACTTTC
cdr3_aa: CASSLARGSPSGANVLTF

d_call: .
v_call: TRBV6-6
clone_size: few
j_call: TRBJ2-1
cdr3_nt: TGTGCCAGCAGTGTAGACCTCCTAGTCGGTGAGCAGTTCTTC
cdr3_aa: CASSVDLLVGEQFF

d_call: TRBD2
v_call: TRBV11-2
clone_size: many
j_call: TRBJ2-3
cdr3_nt: TGTGCCAGCAGCTTAGTCTCATGGCAGCGGACTAGCGGCTCACGGGGCACAGATACGCAGTATTTT
cdr3_aa: CASSLVSWQRTSGSRGTDTQYF

d_call: TRBD1
v_call: TRBV7-2
clone_size: few
j_call: TRBJ1-2
cdr3_nt: TGTGCCAGCAGCTTAGGGGACGTCACTCCGACAGGGTTGGGTAGTGGCTACACCTTC
cdr3_aa: CASSLGDVTPTGLGSGYTF

d_call: .
v_call: TRBV7-2
clone_size: many
j_call: TRBJ2-7
cdr3_nt: TGTGCCAGCAGCATAGACTCCTTTTCCTACGAGCAGTACTTC
cdr3_aa: CASSIDSFSYEQYF

d_call: TRBD2
v_call: TRBV11-2
clone_size: many
j_call: TRBJ2-1
cdr3_nt: TGTGCCAGCAGCTTACTAGCGGGATATGAGCAGTTCTTC
cdr3_aa: CASSLLAGYEQFF

d_call: TRBD2
v_call: TRBV7-2
clone_size: many
j_call: TRBJ2-1
cdr3_nt: TGTGCCAGCAGCTTACTTCACGGAGCGGGAGTCGAGCAGTTCTTC
cdr3_aa: CASSLLHGAGVEQFF

d_call: TRBD2
v_call: TRBV6-5
clone_size: .
j_call: TRBJ2-1
cdr3_nt: TGTGCCAGCAGGACAGCGGGAGGGGTGGATGAGCAGTTCTTC
cdr3_aa: CASRTAGGVDEQFF

d_call: TRBD1
v_call: TRBV4-2
clone_size: .
j_call: TRBJ2-2
cdr3_nt: TGTGCCAGCAGCCTATACAGGGGGACCGGGGAGCTGTTTTTT
cdr3_aa: CASSLYRGTGELFF

d_call: .
v_call: TRBV20-1
clone_size: .
j_call: TRBJ2-3
cdr3_nt: TGCAGTGCTAGAGATCCGTCTGCTTCGGACGCACATACGCAGTATTTT
cdr3_aa: CSARDPSASDAHTQYF

d_call: .
v_call: TRBV6-5
clone_size: .
j_call: TRBJ1-4
cdr3_nt: TGTGCCAGCAGTTTGCCAGGTGAAAAACTGTTTTTT
cdr3_aa: CASSLPGEKLFF

d_call: TRBD2
v_call: TRBV7-2
clone_size: many
j_call: TRBJ2-3
cdr3_nt: TGTGCCAGCAGCCCGTTAGCGGGAGAACTATATGCGCAGTATTTT
cdr3_aa: CASSPLAGELYAQYF

d_call: TRBD2
v_call: TRBV7-6
clone_size: .
j_call: TRBJ2-1
cdr3_nt: TGTGCCAGCAGCTTGATACTGGGAAAGCGGGAGGGTGATGGTAATGAGCAGTTCTTC
cdr3_aa: CASSLILGKREGDGNEQFF

d_call: TRBD2
v_call: TRBV10-3
clone_size: many
j_call: TRBJ2-7
cdr3_nt: TGTGCCATCAGTGAAGGGCGGGAGAGCTACGAGCAGTACTTC
cdr3_aa: CAISEGRESYEQYF

d_call: .
v_call: TRBV5-4
clone_size: few
j_call: TRBJ1-1
cdr3_nt: TGTGCCAGCAGCCAGGGAGTCGCGGACACTGAAGCTTTCTTT
cdr3_aa: CASSQGVADTEAFF

d_call: .
v_call: TRBV6-2/TRBV6-3
clone_size: many
j_call: TRBJ1-5
cdr3_nt: TGTGCCAGCAGTTACTCCGGACAGTATAGCAATCAGCCCCAGCATTTT
cdr3_aa: CASSYSGQYSNQPQHF

d_call: TRBD2
v_call: TRBV6-2/TRBV6-3
clone_size: many
j_call: TRBJ2-1
cdr3_nt: TGTGCCAGCAGAGCTACTAGCGGGAGGACAACGTTCTTC
cdr3_aa: CASRATSGRTTFF

d_call: .
v_call: TRBV5-1
clone_size: .
j_call: TRBJ2-1
cdr3_nt: TGCGCCAGCAGCTTGGTAGGTTTATCGGGCTCCTACAATGAGCAGTTCTTC
cdr3_aa: CASSLVGLSGSYNEQFF

d_call: .
v_call: TRBV2
clone_size: few
j_call: TRBJ2-6
cdr3_nt: TGTGCCAGCACTCCGCCCGGAGGATCCGGGGCCAACGTCCTGACTTTC
cdr3_aa: CASTPPGGSGANVLTF

d_call: .
v_call: TRBV28
clone_size: few
j_call: TRBJ2-1
cdr3_nt: TGTGCCAGCAGGACCCAATACAGGGCCAGCTCCTACAATGAGCAGTTCTTC
cdr3_aa: CASRTQYRASSYNEQFF

d_call: TRBD2
v_call: TRBV14
clone_size: many
j_call: TRBJ2-1
cdr3_nt: TGTGCCAGCAGCCAAGTATTAGCGGGACGCAATGAGCAGTTCTTC
cdr3_aa: CASSQVLAGRNEQFF

d_call: .
v_call: TRBV7-9
clone_size: few
j_call: TRBJ2-3
cdr3_nt: TGTGCCAGCAGCCTGACTAGTAGCACAGATACGCAGTATTTT
cdr3_aa: CASSLTSSTDTQYF

d_call: TRBD2
v_call: TRBV6-2/TRBV6-3
clone_size: many
j_call: TRBJ2-7
cdr3_nt: TGTGCCAGCAGTACGACTAGCGGAAACCGCGAGCAGTACTTC
cdr3_aa: CASSTTSGNREQYF

d_call: .
v_call: TRBV5-4
clone_size: many
j_call: TRBJ2-1
cdr3_nt: TGTGCCAGCAGCTTCCCACTGACCTCCGCCAATGAGCAGTTCTTC
cdr3_aa: CASSFPLTSANEQFF

d_call: .
v_call: TRBV2
clone_size: many
j_call: TRBJ1-2
cdr3_nt: TGTGCCAGCATGGGGAAGGGGGGAGACTATGGCTACACCTTC
cdr3_aa: CASMGKGGDYGYTF

d_call: .
v_call: TRBV12-3/TRBV12-4
clone_size: many
j_call: TRBJ1-2
cdr3_nt: TGTGCCAGCAGTTTATCCGGTAACTATGGCTACACCTTC
cdr3_aa: CASSLSGNYGYTF

d_call: .
v_call: TRBV7-9
clone_size: many
j_call: TRBJ2-5
cdr3_nt: TGTGCCAGCAGAAAAGAGGGGGAGACCCAGTACTTC
cdr3_aa: CASRKEGETQYF

d_call: .
v_call: TRBV7-9
clone_size: many
j_call: TRBJ2-7
cdr3_nt: TGTGCCAGCAGCTTACACAGGCTAAGCGAGCAGTACTTC
cdr3_aa: CASSLHRLSEQYF

d_call: TRBD1
v_call: TRBV10-3
clone_size: few
j_call: TRBJ2-2
cdr3_nt: TGTGCCATCACTACGGGACAGGGAGCGAACACCGGGGAGCTGTTTTTT
cdr3_aa: CAITTGQGANTGELFF

d_call: TRBD2
v_call: TRBV6-5
clone_size: .
j_call: TRBJ2-3
cdr3_nt: TGTGCCAGCAGGAATGCGGGAGGGGGCACAGATACGCAGTATTTT
cdr3_aa: CASRNAGGGTDTQYF

d_call: .
v_call: TRBV6-2/TRBV6-3
clone_size: .
j_call: TRBJ2-3
cdr3_nt: TGTGCCAGCAGTTACGTACTATCCGACCTCACAGATACGCAGTATTTT
cdr3_aa: CASSYVLSDLTDTQYF

d_call: .
v_call: TRBV7-9
clone_size: many
j_call: TRBJ2-7
cdr3_nt: TGTGCCAGCTCCCGGGACTCATCCTACGAGCAGTACTTC
cdr3_aa: CASSRDSSYEQYF

d_call: .
v_call: TRBV19
clone_size: many
j_call: TRBJ2-3
cdr3_nt: TGTGCCAGTAGTCTTGGGACGGCTAAGGCGCAGTATTTT
cdr3_aa: CASSLGTAKAQYF

d_call: .
v_call: TRBV18
clone_size: few
j_call: TRBJ2-3
cdr3_nt: TGTGCCAGCTCACCCCGGGACATTAACACAGATACGCAGTATTTT
cdr3_aa: CASSPRDINTDTQYF

d_call: TRBD1
v_call: TRBV28
clone_size: few
j_call: TRBJ1-2
cdr3_nt: TGTGCCAGCAGTTCCTACACAGGGGCCGGTGACTATGGCTACACCTTC
cdr3_aa: CASSSYTGAGDYGYTF

d_call: TRBD2
v_call: TRBV12-3/TRBV12-4
clone_size: many
j_call: TRBJ2-1
cdr3_nt: TGTGCCAGCAGCCCCGGGACTAGCGATGAGCAGTTCTTC
cdr3_aa: CASSPGTSDEQFF

d_call: .
v_call: TRBV7-2
clone_size: many
j_call: TRBJ2-3
cdr3_nt: TGTGCCAGCAGCTCCAACCGCTTTGGTAGGGGTTCGACGTTACAAGATACGCAGTATTTT
cdr3_aa: CASSSNRFGRGSTLQDTQYF

d_call: .
v_call: TRBV5-1
clone_size: few
j_call: TRBJ1-1
cdr3_nt: TGCGCCAGCAGCTCCGGGCGGATGAACACTGAAGCTTTCTTT
cdr3_aa: CASSSGRMNTEAFF

d_call: TRBD2
v_call: TRBV11-2
clone_size: many
j_call: TRBJ2-1
cdr3_nt: TGTGCCAGCAGCTCTCGACTAGCGGAGTTCGGGAATGAGCAGTTCTTC
cdr3_aa: CASSSRLAEFGNEQFF